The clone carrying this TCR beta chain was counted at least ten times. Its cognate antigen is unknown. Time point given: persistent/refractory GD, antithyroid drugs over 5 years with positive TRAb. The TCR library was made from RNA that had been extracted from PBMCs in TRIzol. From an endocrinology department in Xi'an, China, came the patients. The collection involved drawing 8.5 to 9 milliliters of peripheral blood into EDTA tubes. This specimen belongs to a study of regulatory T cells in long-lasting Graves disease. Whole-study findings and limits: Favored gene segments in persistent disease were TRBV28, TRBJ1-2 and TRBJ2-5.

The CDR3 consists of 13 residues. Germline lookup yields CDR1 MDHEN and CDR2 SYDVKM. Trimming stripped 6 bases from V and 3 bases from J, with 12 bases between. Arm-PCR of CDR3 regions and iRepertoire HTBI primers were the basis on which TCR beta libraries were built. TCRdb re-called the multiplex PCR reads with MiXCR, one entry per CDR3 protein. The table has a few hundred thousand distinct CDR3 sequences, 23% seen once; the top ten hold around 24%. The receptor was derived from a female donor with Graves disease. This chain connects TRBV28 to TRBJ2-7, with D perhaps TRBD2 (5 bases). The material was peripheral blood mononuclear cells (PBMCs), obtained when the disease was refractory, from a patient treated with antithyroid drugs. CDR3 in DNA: TGTGCCAGCAGGGGAAGCGGTTTCTACGAGCAGTACTTC. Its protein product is CASRGSGFYEQYF.